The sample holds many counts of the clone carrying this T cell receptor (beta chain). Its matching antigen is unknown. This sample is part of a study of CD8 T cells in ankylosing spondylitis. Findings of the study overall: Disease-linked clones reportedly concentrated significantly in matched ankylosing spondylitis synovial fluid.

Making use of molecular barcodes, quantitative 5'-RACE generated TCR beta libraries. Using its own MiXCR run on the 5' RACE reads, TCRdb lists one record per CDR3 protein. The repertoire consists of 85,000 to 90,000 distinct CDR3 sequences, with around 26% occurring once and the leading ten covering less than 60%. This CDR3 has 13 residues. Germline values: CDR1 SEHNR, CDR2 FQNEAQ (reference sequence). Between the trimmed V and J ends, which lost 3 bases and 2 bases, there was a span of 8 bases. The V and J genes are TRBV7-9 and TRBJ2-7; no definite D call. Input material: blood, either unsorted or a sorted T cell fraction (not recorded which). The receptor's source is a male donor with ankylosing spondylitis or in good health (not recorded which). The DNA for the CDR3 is TGTGCCAGCAGCTTGTCGGAGACCTACGAGCAGTACTTC. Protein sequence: CASSLSETYEQYF.